Reported below is one T cell receptor (beta chain). The antigen remains undetermined. Trimming pared 5 bases from V and 6 bases from J, leaving 13 bases between. The CDR3 length is 13 residues. Germline V gives CDR1 MNHEY, CDR2 SVGEGT. This record comes from a study of human T cells and chemical hapten exposure. Whole-study findings and limits: Expanded TCRs were compared with controls, and the expanded TCRs formed significantly more large CDR3 similarity clusters.

Attachment of unique molecular identifiers to individual cDNA molecules was performed in the library. TCRdb used MiXCR to reprocess the RACE reads, holding one entry per CDR3 protein. This repertoire shows 340,000 or so distinct CDR3 sequences, under 8% found once; its top ten account for around 8.4%. Time point in this sample: patch test 1, 2 weeks after DPC sensitization. The treatment was: therapeutic diphenylcyclopropenone sensitization with weekly scalp DPC. Non-pregnant alopecia patients aged 18 to 70, suitable for DPC therapy. The clonotype comes from a woman aged 18-30 years with alopecia areata. Some clones in this sample may be carry-over from other donors' samples. The J gene is TRBJ1-1, the V gene TRBV6-2 or TRBV6-3; TRBD1 is a possible D gene (5 bases). Sequencing was performed on whole blood, taken in connection with sensitization to the hapten diphenylcyclopropenone (DPC). CDR3 protein: CASSPQGEAEAFF. Written as DNA, the CDR3 is TGTGCCAGCAGTCCTCAGGGTGAGGCTGAAGCTTTCTTT.